The T cell receptor beta chain under discussion was sequenced for a study of T cell responses to AZD1222 COVID-19 vaccine. Study results and limitations: It was only 6 or 7 AZD1222 recipients who were seropositive at baseline. Once two AZD1222 doses were given, Spike-specific TCR breadth and depth went up.

Method: immunoSEQ multiplex PCR; TCRdb's copy keeps in-frame clones and lacks some. This table has 150,000 to 200,000 clones, about 92% appearing once. On this clone itself: No antigen is known for it.

This CDR3 spans 12 amino acids. Germline CDR1 GTSNPN, CDR2 SVGIG (reference sequence). Losses at the gene ends were 3 bases for V and 2 bases for J; bases not matched to a gene: 1. The chain joins TRBV30 to TRBJ2-7; TRBD1 aligns across 7 bases. The receptor comes from an adult in good health. The specimen comprised peripheral blood, sampled on day 0 of AZD1222 vaccination. CDR3 in DNA: TGTGCCTGGAGCCAGGGGGCCTACGAGCAGTACTTC. Translated: CAWSQGAYEQYF.